Detailed here is one T cell receptor (beta chain). The antigen is unknown. The V gene end was trimmed by 6 bases and the J gene end by 2 bases; junction bases not matched to a gene: 5. CDR3 size: 14 residues. Per germline, CDR1 MDHEN and CDR2 SYDVKM. These data come from a study of cytomegalovirus exposure and HLA in healthy donors. About the research overall: A prior analysis found roughly 100 million unique TCR beta sequences from 170 million or so T cells. Genotyping of some 400 donors showed that around 81% belonged to the Caucasian-associated ancestry cluster. Overall study findings and caveats: Per a later analysis, roughly 17,000 TCR beta sequences showed association with HLA alleles at 0.05 false discovery rate. Excluded: some indistinguishable V segments such as TRBV6-2 and TRBV6-3.

The PCR ran on 60 Vbeta and 13 Jbeta primers. Profiled with immunoSEQ multiplex PCR; TCRdb holds only in-frame clones, not every one. The sample contains about 130,000 clones, roughly four fifths of which appear only once. The sample comprised PBMCs. The sequence derives from a male donor in good health and CMV-seropositive. The chain couples TRBV28 to TRBJ2-7; 9 bases fit TRBD1. This CDR3 reads CASSPTGGTYEQYF. CDR3 sequence (DNA): TGTGCCAGCAGCCCGACAGGGGGAACCTACGAGCAGTACTTC.